A selection of T cell receptor beta chains follows, all from one sample in a study of glioma-infiltrating T cells after dendritic cell vaccination. Measured with immunoSEQ multiplex PCR; TCRdb has only the in-frame clones, and not every one. The sample has tens of thousands of clones; around 85% are singletons. Material: blood, obtained after dendritic cell vaccination. Every receptor here comes from a human donor with glioblastoma. The CDR3 runs from the conserved cysteine through the conserved F or W. A row's size may be missing; if present it is once, few, many or a size class.

j_call clone_size v_call cdr3_aa
TRBJ2-1 few TRBV2 CASSRGLSSYNEQFF
TRBJ1-1 medium-sized TRBV25-1 CASSEFRQGTTEAFF
TRBJ2-3 NA TRBV28 CASSLSGGEGDTQYF
TRBJ1-1 NA TRBV6-1 CASSEARFSYTEAFF
TRBJ1-4 NA TRBV9 CASSVAGSGWEKLFF
TRBJ1-5 once TRBV10-1 CATSIWITGNYSNQPQHF
TRBJ1-2 NA TRBV28 CASRRQGAWGYTF
TRBJ1-1 NA TRBV6-1 CASKQVNTEAFF
TRBJ2-1 NA TRBV20-1 CSVGVGQQFF
TRBJ2-3 NA TRBV2 CASRGPGDTQYF
TRBJ1-5 NA TRBV6-6 CATSVGAYSNQPQHF
TRBJ2-1 NA TRBV11-2 CASSLVGTSGGLLF
TRBJ2-1 NA TRBV30 CAWSSGLALNEQFF
TRBJ1-3 NA TRBV9 CASGGVGNTIYF
TRBJ2-3 NA TRBV5-6 CASSFPSGGPISTDTQYF
TRBJ2-7 NA TRBV14 CASSARPGQGNEQYF
TRBJ1-4 few TRBV11-2 CASSQRARPITNEKLFF
TRBJ1-2 NA TRBV28 CASSLVGGYGYTF
TRBJ2-7 NA TRBV5-1 CASSLGQGFSYEQYF
TRBJ2-5 NA TRBV2 CASSWGQGGTETQYF
TRBJ1-2 NA TRBV14 CASSRGSGPVRGYTF
TRBJ1-2 few TRBV10-3 CAISESGGSYGYTF
TRBJ2-3 NA TRBV7-2 CASRTGGASGLTDTQYF
TRBJ2-5 NA TRBV7-8 CASSSAGGRAKETQYF
TRBJ1-2 NA TRBV6-6 CASSDRDRVSYGYTF
TRBJ1-3 NA TRBV7-8 CASSSRTGGLPSPGNTIYF
TRBJ1-1 NA TRBV4-3 CASSQAPQLNTEAFF
TRBJ1-1 NA TRBV18 CASSPPRQGLNTEAFF
TRBJ1-5 NA TRBV28 CASGLRKDSNQPQHF
TRBJ1-2 NA TRBV7-2 CASSLEGQNYGYTF
TRBJ1-6 NA TRBV4-3 CASRRTGGNSPLHF
TRBJ1-3 few TRBV10-2 CASKAGNSGNTIYF
TRBJ1-1 once TRBV6-5 CASSTGRNTEAFF
TRBJ2-7 NA TRBV6-6 CASSSGLAGGPGQYF
TRBJ1-2 NA TRBV29-1 CSVDGDYTGSNYGYTF